The sample holds one count of the clone carrying this T cell receptor beta chain. In the authors' methods: Estimation of nucleated cell counts was performed using reference gene primer amplification. Here immunoSEQ multiplex PCR was the method, and the copy in TCRdb shows in-frame clones only, minus some. The V and J calls and clone size are taken from that table; D and trimming were inferred from the DNA. The sample contains about 140,000 clones, 82% of which appear only once. The entry originates in a study of blood T cell repertoires in COVID-19. As for the study in general: Samples taken during acute and convalescent COVID-19 were collected in the United States, Italy and Spain. T cells, B-cell-depleted T cells, or PBMCs provided the cDNA or gDNA that served as material.

The CDR3 consists of 13 residues. V dropped 4 bases and J dropped 7; count of bases not matched to a gene: 5. Per the germline V gene, CDR1 is SQVTM and CDR2 is ANQGSEA. The specimen was peripheral blood. The sequence derives from a woman of 80 years or more with acute or convalescent COVID-19. This rearrangement joins TRBV29-1 to TRBJ1-5, with TRBD1 identical over 9 bases. CDR3 sequence reads: CSVADRGGQPQHF. CDR3 nucleotide sequence: TGCAGCGTTGCGGACAGGGGTGGCCAGCCCCAGCATTTT. The whole variable domain, remainder taken from reference TRBV29-1 and TRBJ1-5, is SAVISQKPSRDICQRGTSLTIQCQVDSQVTMMFWYRQQPGQSLTLIATANQGSEATYESGFVIDKFPISRPNLTFSTLTVSNMSPEDSSIYLCSVADRGGQPQHFGDGTRLSIL.